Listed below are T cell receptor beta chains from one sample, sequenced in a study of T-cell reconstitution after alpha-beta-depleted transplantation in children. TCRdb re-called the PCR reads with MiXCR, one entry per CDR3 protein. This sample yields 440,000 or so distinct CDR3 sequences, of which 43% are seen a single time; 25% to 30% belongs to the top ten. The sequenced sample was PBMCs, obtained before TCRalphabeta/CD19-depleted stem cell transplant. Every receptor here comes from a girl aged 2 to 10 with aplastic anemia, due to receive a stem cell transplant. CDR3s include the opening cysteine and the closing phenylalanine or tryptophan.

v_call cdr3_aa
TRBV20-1 CSASGWQGGTTQETQYF
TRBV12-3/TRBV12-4 CASWTVRGLGTQYF
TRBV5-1 CASSLTGENEQFF
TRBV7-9 CASNLGGQGYTF
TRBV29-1 CSVEDRGQDSYEQYF
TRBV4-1 CASSQGLAGGPRYTQYF
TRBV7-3 CASSLTGTSNTGELFF
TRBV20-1 CSAREGEQYF
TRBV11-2 CASSFTGDNQPQHF
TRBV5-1 CASSLEAVQETQYF
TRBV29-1 CSVVTGHRAFF
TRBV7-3 CARSLSSGNEQFF
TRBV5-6 CASSLPGVNEQFF
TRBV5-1 CASSPGGTGGYNEQFF